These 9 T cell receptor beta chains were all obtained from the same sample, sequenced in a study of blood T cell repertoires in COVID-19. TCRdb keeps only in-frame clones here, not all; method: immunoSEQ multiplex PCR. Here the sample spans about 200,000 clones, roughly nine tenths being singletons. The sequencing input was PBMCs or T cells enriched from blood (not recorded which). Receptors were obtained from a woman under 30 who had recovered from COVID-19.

The CDR3 is CASSLTSGGVAYNEQFF. The CDR3 coding sequence is TGTGCCAGCAGCTTAACTAGCGGGGGGGTTGCCTACAATGAGCAGTTCTTC. The rearrangement joins TRBV7-7 to TRBJ2-1; 13 positions agree with TRBD2. CDR1 is SSHAT and CDR2 is FNYEAQ in the germline V gene (reference sequence). CDR3 size: 17 residues. Trimming took 2 bases from V and 2 from J; bases not matched to a gene: 3.

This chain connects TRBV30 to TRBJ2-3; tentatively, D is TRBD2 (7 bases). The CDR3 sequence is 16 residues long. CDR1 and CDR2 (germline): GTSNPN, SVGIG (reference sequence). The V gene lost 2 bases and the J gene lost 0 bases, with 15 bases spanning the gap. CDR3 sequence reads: CAWSNSGGSSTDTQYF. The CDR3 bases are TGTGCCTGGAGTAATTCGGGGGGCTCTAGCACAGATACGCAGTATTTT.

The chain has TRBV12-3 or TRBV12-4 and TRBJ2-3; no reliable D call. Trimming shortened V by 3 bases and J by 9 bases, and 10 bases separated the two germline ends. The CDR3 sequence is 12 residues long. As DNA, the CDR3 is TGTGCCAGCAGTTTGAGTGCCGGGACGCAGTATTTT. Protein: CASSLSAGTQYF.

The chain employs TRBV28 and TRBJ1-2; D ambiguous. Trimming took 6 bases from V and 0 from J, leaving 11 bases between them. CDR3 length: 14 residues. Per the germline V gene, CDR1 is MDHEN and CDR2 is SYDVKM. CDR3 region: CASRSTSTNYGYTF. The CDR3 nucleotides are TGTGCCAGCAGATCAACCAGTACTAACTATGGCTACACCTTC.

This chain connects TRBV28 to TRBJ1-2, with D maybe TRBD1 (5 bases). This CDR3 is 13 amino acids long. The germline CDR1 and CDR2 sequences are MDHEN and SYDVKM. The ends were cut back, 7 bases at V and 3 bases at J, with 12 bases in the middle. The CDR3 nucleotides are TGTGCCAGCACCGTGGAGGGGTACTATGGCTACACCTTC. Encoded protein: CASTVEGYYGYTF.

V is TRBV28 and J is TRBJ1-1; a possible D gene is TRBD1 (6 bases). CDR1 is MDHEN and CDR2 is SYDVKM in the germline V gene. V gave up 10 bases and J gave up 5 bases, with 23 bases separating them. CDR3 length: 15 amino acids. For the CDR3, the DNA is TGTGCCACCCGGGGGGCCCAGGGAGAGGGGACTGAAGCTTTCTTT. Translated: CATRGAQGEGTEAFF.

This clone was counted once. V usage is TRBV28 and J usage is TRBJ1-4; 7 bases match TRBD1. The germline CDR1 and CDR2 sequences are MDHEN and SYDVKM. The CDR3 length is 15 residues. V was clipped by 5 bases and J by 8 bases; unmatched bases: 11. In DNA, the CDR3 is TGTGCCAGCAGTCCCGACAGGGCAGGATACGAAAAACTGTTTTTT. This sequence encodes CASSPDRAGYEKLFF. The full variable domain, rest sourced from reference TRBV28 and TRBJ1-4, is DVKVTQSSRYLVKRTGEKVFLECVQDMDHENMFWYRQDPGLGLRLIYFSYDVKMKEKGDIPEGYSVSREKKERFSLILESASTNQTSMYLCASSPDRAGYEKLFFGSGTQLSVL.

The CDR3 DNA is TGTGCCAGCAGCCGACAGGGTTTTGTAGAGACCCAGTACTTC. It encodes CASSRQGFVETQYF. The rearrangement uses TRBV28 and TRBJ2-5; TRBD1 matches at 7 bases. Germline V gene lookup returns CDR1 MDHEN and CDR2 SYDVKM. With V trimmed by 6 bases and J by 4 bases, 8 bases remained unmatched. The CDR3 contains 14 residues.

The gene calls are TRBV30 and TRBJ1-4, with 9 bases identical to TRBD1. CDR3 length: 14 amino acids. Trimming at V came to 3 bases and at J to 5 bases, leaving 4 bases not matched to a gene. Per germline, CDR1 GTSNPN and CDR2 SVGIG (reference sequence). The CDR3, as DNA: TGTGCCTGGAGACCGGGACAGGGAAATGAAAAACTGTTTTTT. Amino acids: CAWRPGQGNEKLFF.